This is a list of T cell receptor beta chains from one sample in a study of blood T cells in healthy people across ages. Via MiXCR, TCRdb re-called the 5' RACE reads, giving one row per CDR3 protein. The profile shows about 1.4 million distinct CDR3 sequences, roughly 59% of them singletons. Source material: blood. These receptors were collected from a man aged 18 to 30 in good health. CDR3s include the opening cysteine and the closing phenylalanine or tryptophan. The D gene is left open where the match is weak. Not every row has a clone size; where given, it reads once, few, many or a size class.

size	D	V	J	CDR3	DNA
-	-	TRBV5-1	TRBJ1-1	CASSGVRTEAFF	TGCGCCAGCAGCGGGGTCCGTACTGAAGCTTTCTTT
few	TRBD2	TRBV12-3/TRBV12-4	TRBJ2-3	CASRSPSGRTDTQYF	TGTGCCAGCAGGTCCCCTAGCGGGAGGACAGATACGCAGTATTTT
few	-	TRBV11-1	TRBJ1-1	CASSHQTRGTEAFF	TGTGCCAGCAGCCACCAGACACGGGGGACTGAAGCTTTCTTT
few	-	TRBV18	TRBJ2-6	CASSPGGAGHSGANVLTF	TGTGCCAGCTCACCAGGGGGAGCGGGACACTCTGGGGCCAACGTCCTGACTTTC
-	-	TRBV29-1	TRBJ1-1	CSVESPAGLKAEAFF	TGCAGCGTTGAAAGCCCCGCAGGGTTGAAGGCTGAAGCTTTCTTT
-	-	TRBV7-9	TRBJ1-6	CASSLGGPGSSYNSPLHF	TGTGCCAGCAGCTTAGGGGGGCCTGGAAGCTCCTATAATTCACCCCTCCACTTT
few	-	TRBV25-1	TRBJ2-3	CASSELGQDTQYF	TGTGCCAGCAGTGAATTAGGGCAAGATACGCAGTATTTT
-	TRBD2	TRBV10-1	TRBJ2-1	CASSPGLGLAGDNEQFF	TGCGCCAGCAGCCCAGGCCTTGGGCTAGCGGGGGACAATGAGCAGTTCTTC
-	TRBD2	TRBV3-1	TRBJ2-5	CASNRFRGVLKETQYF	TGTGCCAGCAACCGCTTCCGGGGGGTTCTTAAAGAGACCCAGTACTTC
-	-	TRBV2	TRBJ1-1	CASSEWSQGAFF	TGTGCCAGCAGTGAATGGTCGCAGGGAGCTTTCTTT
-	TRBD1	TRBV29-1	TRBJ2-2	CSVEDLRTGFDGELFF	TGCAGCGTTGAAGATCTTCGGACAGGGTTTGACGGGGAGCTGTTTTTT
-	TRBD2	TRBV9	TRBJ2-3	CASSGLADLRTDTQYF	TGTGCCAGCAGCGGACTAGCGGACCTGAGGACAGATACGCAGTATTTT
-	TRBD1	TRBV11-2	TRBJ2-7	CASSLGRGGQESSYEQYF	TGTGCCAGCAGCTTAGGACGTGGGGGACAGGAGAGCTCCTACGAGCAGTACTTC
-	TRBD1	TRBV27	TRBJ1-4	CASSLYGTANEKLFF	TGTGCCAGCAGTTTATATGGGACAGCTAATGAAAAACTGTTTTTT
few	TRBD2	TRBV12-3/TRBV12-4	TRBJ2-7	CASSLPASGRSEQYF	TGTGCCAGCAGTTTACCGGCTAGCGGGAGGTCCGAGCAGTACTTC
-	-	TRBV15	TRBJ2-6	CATSVQGLGANVLTF	TGTGCCACCAGCGTCCAGGGGCTTGGGGCCAACGTCCTGACTTTC
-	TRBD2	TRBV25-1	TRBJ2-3	CASGSSGSLHTQYF	TGTGCCAGCGGATCTAGCGGGAGTTTGCATACGCAGTATTTT
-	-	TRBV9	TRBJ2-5	CASSGRRTGERETQYF	TGTGCCAGCAGCGGTAGGAGGACGGGAGAACGAGAGACCCAGTACTTC
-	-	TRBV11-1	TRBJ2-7	CASSRRPGQGGYEQYF	TGTGCCAGCAGCCGCCGCCCTGGCCAGGGTGGATACGAGCAGTACTTC
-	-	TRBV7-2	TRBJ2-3	CASSLGDGYTDTQYF	TGTGCCAGCAGCTTAGGGGACGGCTACACAGATACGCAGTATTTT
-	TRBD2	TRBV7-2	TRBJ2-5	CASSYRLAGVETQYF	TGTGCCAGCAGCTACAGACTAGCGGGAGTGGAGACCCAGTACTTC
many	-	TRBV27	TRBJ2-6	CASSLDGANVLTF	TGTGCCAGCAGTTTGGATGGGGCCAACGTCCTGACTTTC
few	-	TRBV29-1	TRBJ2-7	CSVGSGVQEQYF	TGCAGCGTTGGTTCCGGGGTGCAGGAGCAGTACTTC
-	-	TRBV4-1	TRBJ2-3	CASSPPAGARATDTQYF	TGCGCCAGCAGCCCCCCGGCGGGGGCAAGGGCCACAGATACGCAGTATTTT
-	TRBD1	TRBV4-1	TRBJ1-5	CASSQTSTGRNQPQHF	TGCGCCAGCAGCCAAACTTCGACAGGGCGCAATCAGCCCCAGCATTTT
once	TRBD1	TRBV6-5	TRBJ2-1	CASSSTGGWRGSYNEQFF	TGTGCCAGCAGTTCGACAGGGGGCTGGAGGGGGTCCTACAATGAGCAGTTCTTC
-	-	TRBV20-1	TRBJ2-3	CSANFPGVGPLADTQYF	TGCAGTGCTAATTTTCCTGGGGTAGGGCCCCTAGCAGATACGCAGTATTTT
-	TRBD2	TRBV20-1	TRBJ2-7	CSATLRTSGLSYEQYF	TGCAGTGCTACCCTTAGGACTAGCGGGCTCTCCTACGAGCAGTACTTC
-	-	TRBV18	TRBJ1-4	CASSPLPIWRKNEKLFF	TGTGCCAGCTCACCACTTCCAATATGGAGAAAAAATGAAAAACTGTTTTTT
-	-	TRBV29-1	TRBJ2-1	CSVVGRDFQETQFF	TGCAGCGTTGTGGGCAGGGACTTCCAAGAGACCCAGTTCTTC
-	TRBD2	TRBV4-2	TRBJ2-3	CASSQLAGGKDTQYF	TGTGCCAGCAGCCAACTAGCGGGAGGAAAAGATACGCAGTATTTT
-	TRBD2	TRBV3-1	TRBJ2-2	CASSPRLADTGELFF	TGTGCCAGCAGCCCCCGACTAGCGGACACCGGGGAGCTGTTTTTT
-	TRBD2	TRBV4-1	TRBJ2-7	CASSQEYGLAGGSNEQYF	TGCGCCAGCAGCCAAGAATATGGGCTAGCGGGAGGATCCAACGAGCAGTACTTC
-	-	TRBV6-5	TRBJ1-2	CASSYTRDYGYTF	TGTGCCAGCAGTTACACCAGGGACTATGGCTACACCTTC
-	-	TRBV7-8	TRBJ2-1	CASSLARGPVTYNEQFF	TGTGCCAGCAGCTTAGCCCGGGGGCCAGTTACCTACAATGAGCAGTTCTTC
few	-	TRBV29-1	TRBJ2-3	CSVTGASTDTQYF	TGCAGCGTAACCGGTGCCAGCACAGATACGCAGTATTTT
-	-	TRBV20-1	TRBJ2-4	CSASSSAEGNIQYF	TGCAGTGCTAGTTCTAGCGCGGAGGGGAACATTCAGTACTTC
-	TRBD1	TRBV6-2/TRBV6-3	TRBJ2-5	CASYPVPGGQETQYF	TGTGCCAGCTATCCGGTCCCAGGGGGCCAAGAGACCCAGTACTTC
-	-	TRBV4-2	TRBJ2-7	CASSQALWDRSYEQYF	TGTGCCAGCAGCCAAGCCTTGTGGGATCGCTCCTACGAGCAGTACTTC
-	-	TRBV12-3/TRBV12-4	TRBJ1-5	CASSLTGHLYSNQPQHF	TGTGCCAGCAGTTTAACGGGACACCTTTATAGCAATCAGCCCCAGCATTTT
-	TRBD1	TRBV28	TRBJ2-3	CASSLEGGPVFSQYF	TGTGCCAGCAGTTTAGAAGGGGGCCCCGTTTTTTCGCAGTATTTT
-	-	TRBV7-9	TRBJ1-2	CASSLGWQAANYGYTF	TGTGCCAGCAGCTTAGGTTGGCAGGCAGCTAACTATGGCTACACCTTC
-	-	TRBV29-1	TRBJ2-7	CSVEGSADGYEQYF	TGCAGCGTTGAAGGGTCGGCCGACGGGTACGAGCAGTACTTC
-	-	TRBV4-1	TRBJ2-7	CASSQVWVSPQQYF	TGCGCCAGCAGCCAAGTTTGGGTGTCCCCCCAGCAGTACTTC
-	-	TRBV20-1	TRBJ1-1	CSAREGEDTEAFF	TGCAGTGCTAGAGAGGGGGAAGACACTGAAGCTTTCTTT
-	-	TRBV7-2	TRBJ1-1	CASSLFTGEAFF	TGTGCCAGCAGCTTATTTACAGGCGAAGCTTTCTTT
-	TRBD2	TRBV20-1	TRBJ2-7	CRAERGGANEQYF	TGCAGGGCCGAGCGGGGGGGCGCGAACGAGCAGTACTTC